These 20 T cell receptor beta chains share one sample of origin, sequenced in a study of blood T cell repertoires in COVID-19. TCRdb's table, derived via immunoSEQ multiplex PCR, lists solely in-frame clones and lacks some. The sample yields about 440,000 clones, 70% to 90% seen once. The specimen sequenced was peripheral blood. All receptors derive from a woman in her forties or fifties with COVID-19, enrolled during active disease.

This chain connects TRBV27 to TRBJ1-1; D is undetermined. The CDR3 is made up of 16 amino acids. Trimming took 3 bases from V and 5 from J, leaving 19 bases between them. Per germline, CDR1 MNHEY and CDR2 SMNVEV (reference sequence). Here the CDR3 DNA reads TGTGCCAGCAGTTTCGGGTGGAAGAGCGGGAGGACTGAAGCTTTCTTT. Its protein product is CASSFGWKSGRTEAFF.

The V gene is TRBV2, the J gene TRBJ1-2, with a tentative D call TRBD1 (5 bases). Looked up from germline, CDR1 is SNHLY and CDR2 is FYNNEI. The CDR3 contains 13 residues. V was trimmed by 2 bases and J by 7 bases, leaving 11 bases between them. CDR3 coding DNA: TGTGCCAGCAGTGAATCTAGGCAGGGTGGCTACACCTTC. The encoded protein is CASSESRQGGYTF.

This clone was observed a handful of times. In DNA form, the CDR3 reads TGTGCCAGCATCGCAGTCCTTAGGGGTACTTATCAGCCCCAGCATTTT. This sequence encodes CASIAVLRGTYQPQHF. The V and J genes are TRBV28 and TRBJ1-5; the D gene is possibly TRBD1 (5 bases). Trimming took off 7 bases at V and 5 bases at J, with 21 bases between the two ends. The CDR3 loop spans 16 amino acids. Germline V CDR1 and CDR2: MDHEN, SYDVKM.

The V and J genes are TRBV5-1 and TRBJ1-6; weak D call: TRBD1 (5 bases). The CDR3 has 15 residues. Germline values: CDR1 SGHRS, CDR2 YFSETQ. Trimming cost V 2 bases and J 9 bases, with 15 bases left between them. The CDR3 DNA reads as TGCGCCAGCAGCTTATTTAGGGACTCTGGTTCACCCCTCCACTTT. Protein: CASSLFRDSGSPLHF.

The chain combines TRBV5-4 with TRBJ2-5, with D unclear. V lost 4 bases to trimming and J lost 1 base, with 17 bases between them. The CDR3 contains 16 residues. The germline V gene encodes CDR1 SGHNT and CDR2 YYREEE (reference sequence). CDR3 residues: CASSPLEWSSQETQYF. In nucleotides, the CDR3 is TGTGCCAGCAGCCCGCTTGAGTGGTCGTCCCAAGAGACCCAGTACTTC.

The sample holds one count of this clone. The chain uses TRBV6-5 and TRBJ1-6; the D is unclear. Germline lookup yields CDR1 MNHEY and CDR2 SVGAGI. This CDR3 has 15 residues. V was clipped by 0 bases and J by 5 bases, with 8 bases between them. The CDR3: CASSYSWADNSPLHF. In DNA, the CDR3 is TGTGCCAGCAGTTACTCGTGGGCAGATAATTCACCCCTCCACTTT.

The V and J genes are TRBV28 and TRBJ2-7; 10 bases agree with TRBD1. Looked up from germline, CDR1 is MDHEN and CDR2 is SYDVKM. V was pared by 6 bases and J by 1 base, with 3 bases of the junction left unmatched. The length of the CDR3 is 14 residues. CDR3 nucleotides: TGTGCCAGCAGGGGACAGGGGACATCCTACGAGCAGTACTTC. It encodes CASRGQGTSYEQYF.

The genes are TRBV16 and TRBJ1-1; TRBD1 is a possible D gene (5 bases). V lost 2 bases, J lost 6 bases, and 10 bases lay in between. Per germline, CDR1 KGHSY and CDR2 FQNENV. This CDR3 is 13 amino acids long. This CDR3 is CASSQQGYSEAFF. CDR3 in DNA: TGTGCCAGCAGCCAACAGGGATACTCTGAAGCTTTCTTT.

The chain carries TRBV30 and TRBJ1-2, with D hard to call. CDR3 length equals 11 residues. V gave up 0 bases and J gave up 4 bases, with 3 bases separating them. CDR1 and CDR2 from the germline V gene are GTSNPN and SVGIG (reference sequence). The CDR3 sequence is CAWSVSYGYTF. CDR3 bases: TGTGCCTGGAGTGTCTCCTATGGCTACACCTTC.

This clone was found once. V is TRBV5-1 and J is TRBJ1-2; TRBD1 aligns across 10 bases. J lost 9 bases, V lost 2 bases, and 7 bases had no gene match. CDR1 SGHRS and CDR2 YFSETQ come from the germline V gene. This CDR3 region has 14 residues. CDR3 sequence: CASSFTGQGTSYTF. CDR3 nucleotide sequence: TGCGCCAGCAGCTTCACGGGACAGGGGACGAGCTACACCTTC.

This clone was counted a single time. The chain carries TRBV11-3 and TRBJ2-7; the match to TRBD2 covers 13 bases. J was trimmed by 5 bases and V by 5 bases; bases with no gene match: 3. The CDR3 is 14 residues long. The germline V gene has CDR1 SGHNT and CDR2 YENEEA. Here the CDR3 DNA reads TGTGCCAGCAGCCAGGGACTAGCGGGAAACGAGCAGTACTTC. Its translation: CASSQGLAGNEQYF.

This chain uses TRBV6-6 with TRBJ2-3; a possible D gene is TRBD2 (6 bases). Germline V CDR1 and CDR2: MNHNY, SVGAGI (reference sequence). V lost 6 bases to trimming and J lost 3 bases, with 16 bases between them. This CDR3 comprises 15 residues. The CDR3 DNA is TGTGCCAGCAGAGGGTTTGCGGGGCTGACAGATACGCAGTATTTT. This gives the protein CASRGFAGLTDTQYF.

V usage is TRBV4-2 and J usage is TRBJ2-3; D gene unclear. Per the germline V gene, CDR1 is LGHNA and CDR2 is YNFKEQ. The CDR3 has 13 residues. V was clipped by 2 bases and J by 6 bases, with 9 bases between them. In DNA form, the CDR3 reads TGTGCCAGCAGCCAACAACGGCGGGATACGCAGTATTTT. This codes for CASSQQRRDTQYF.

The gene calls are TRBV11-2 and TRBJ1-2, with 7 bases fitting TRBD1. Trimming at V came to 4 bases and at J to 7 bases, leaving 6 bases not matched to a gene. This CDR3 comprises 13 residues. Germline CDR1 reads SGHAT; CDR2 reads FQNNGV. CDR3 coding DNA: TGTGCCAGCAGCTACACAGGGGAACGTGGCTACACCTTC. Translated: CASSYTGERGYTF.

The chain is built from TRBV10-1 and TRBJ1-1, with 8 nucleotides matching TRBD1. The length of the CDR3 is 15 residues. The V gene end was trimmed by 6 bases and the J gene end by 6 bases; junction bases not matched to a gene: 12. CDR1 WNHNN and CDR2 SYGVQD come from the germline V gene (reference sequence). CDR3 coding DNA: TGCGCCAGCAGAGACCACCCACAGGGGGGGGCTGAAGCTTTCTTT. The encoded protein is CASRDHPQGGAEAFF.

The rearrangement joins TRBV19 to TRBJ1-1; D is ambiguous. The V gene's germline CDR1 is LNHDA and CDR2 SQIVND (reference sequence). The CDR3 spans 15 residues. V was clipped by 5 bases and J by 0 bases, with 13 bases between them. The CDR3 region is CASSLQTFMNTEAFF. The DNA of the CDR3 is TGTGCCAGTAGTTTACAGACATTCATGAACACTGAAGCTTTCTTT. Full variable domain (missing parts from reference TRBV19 and TRBJ1-1): DGGITQSPKYLFRKEGQNVTLSCEQNLNHDAMYWYRQDPGQGLRLIYYSQIVNDFQKGDIAEGYSVSREKKESFPLTVTSAQKNPTAFYLCASSLQTFMNTEAFFGQGTRLTVV.

The rearrangement uses TRBV3-1 (or the pseudogene TRBV3-2) and TRBJ2-3, with D tentatively TRBD1 (6 bases). CDR1 is LGHDT, CDR2 YNNKEL, per germline (reference sequence). The CDR3 is 14 residues long. Trimming stripped 4 bases from V and 4 bases from J, with 12 bases between. The CDR3 DNA reads TGTGCCAGCAGCCCCCACTCAGGGGCAGATACGCAGTATTTT. Translated: CASSPHSGADTQYF.

V and J are TRBV15 and TRBJ1-4; tentatively, D is TRBD1 (5 bases). There are 14 residues in the CDR3. V dropped 2 bases and J dropped 1 base, with 5 bases sitting between them. The germline V gene has CDR1 LNHNV and CDR2 YYDKDF (reference sequence). CDR3 coding DNA: TGTGCCACCAGCAGACAGGGAACTAATGAAAAACTGTTTTTT. Amino acid sequence: CATSRQGTNEKLFF. Together with reference TRBV15 and TRBJ1-4, the CDR3 gives the full variable domain: DAMVIQNPRYQVTQFGKPVTLSCSQTLNHNVMYWYQQKSSQAPKLLFHYYDKDFNNEADTPDNFQSRRPNTSFCFLDIRSPGLGDTAMYLCATSRQGTNEKLFFGSGTQLSVL.

The chain employs TRBV2 and TRBJ2-6; D is unclear. Germline values: CDR1 SNHLY, CDR2 FYNNEI. V lost 7 bases to trimming and J lost 0 bases, with 13 bases between them. The CDR3 contains 16 residues. CDR3 sequence: CASILSTYSGANVLTF. CDR3 DNA sequence: TGTGCCAGCATATTATCCACTTACTCTGGGGCCAACGTCCTGACTTTC.

The chain couples TRBV9 to TRBJ2-7, with 10 bases that match TRBD1. Trimming cost V 0 bases and J 4 bases; bases outside gene matches: 7. Germline CDR1 and CDR2: SGDLS and YYNGEE. The CDR3 is 16 residues long. CDR3 region: CASSVDPRTGGYEQYF. DNA of the CDR3: TGTGCCAGCAGCGTAGACCCCCGGACAGGGGGGTACGAGCAGTACTTC.